The 28 T cell receptor beta chains below were found in one sample sequenced in a study of T cells in Graves' hyperthyroidism and ophthalmopathy. TCR beta CDR3 region amplification was performed from RNA transcripts. First-round RT-PCR of the TCR CDR3 relied on the HTBI primer set. MiXCR, run by TCRdb on the multiplex PCR reads, gives a single entry per CDR3 protein. The sample lists about 590,000 distinct CDR3 sequences, around 14% occurring once. Sequencing was carried out using blood. These receptors were obtained from a woman in her 30s with Graves' hyperthyroidism.

This clonotype was observed many times. The chain joins TRBV5-1 to TRBJ2-7; a possible D gene is TRBD2 (5 bases). CDR3 length: 15 amino acids. Between the trimmed V and J ends, which lost 5 bases and 2 bases, there was a span of 17 bases. Germline CDR1 is SGHRS and CDR2 is YFSETQ. This CDR3 reads CASRRAELAPYEQYF. The DNA of the CDR3 is TGCGCCAGCAGGCGAGCGGAGCTAGCTCCCTACGAGCAGTACTTC.

V is TRBV7-7 and J is TRBJ2-4, with 12 bases aligning to TRBD2. The CDR3 spans 22 residues. Trimming cost V 3 bases and J 3 bases; bases outside gene matches: 21. CDR1 and CDR2 from the germline V gene are SSHAT and FNYEAQ (reference sequence). The CDR3 sequence: CASSLGATSGRVEAAGKNIQYF. The DNA of the CDR3 is TGTGCCAGCAGCTTGGGGGCGACTAGCGGGAGAGTCGAGGCAGCGGGCAAAAACATTCAGTACTTC.

In its sample, this clonotype was seen a few times. The chain couples TRBV4-2 to TRBJ2-7; TRBD2 aligns across 7 bases. J gave up 7 bases and V 1 base, and 16 bases lay outside the gene matches. This CDR3 is 17 amino acids long. The germline V gene has CDR1 LGHNA and CDR2 YNFKEQ. The CDR3 sequence: CASSQVMMGSAAGEQYF. The DNA of the CDR3 is TGTGCCAGCAGCCAAGTCATGATGGGGAGCGCAGCGGGGGAGCAGTACTTC.

This clonotype occurred many times. The chain couples TRBV6-6 to TRBJ1-6; possibly TRBD1 for D (5 bases). V was clipped by 0 bases and J by 1 base, with 10 bases between them. From germline, CDR1 is MNHNY and CDR2 SVGAGI (reference sequence). The CDR3 is 17 residues long. The chain's CDR3 is CASSYSRGGSYNSPLHF. CDR3 DNA sequence: TGTGCCAGCAGTTACTCGAGGGGCGGGTCCTATAATTCACCCCTCCACTTT.

In its sample, this clonotype was seen many times. The chain links TRBV6-1 to TRBJ1-1; 9 positions agree with TRBD1. This CDR3 has 15 residues. Germline V gene sequence: CDR1 MNHNS, CDR2 SASEGT. V was pared by 6 bases and J by 9 bases, with 14 bases of the junction left unmatched. CDR3 nucleotide sequence: TGTGCCAGCAGAGAAACGTACCGGGACAGGGAGAAAGCTTTCTTT. It encodes CASRETYRDREKAFF.

This rearrangement joins TRBV6-5 to TRBJ2-1, with TRBD2 matching 7 bases. Per germline, CDR1 MNHEY and CDR2 SVGAGI. The CDR3 totals 17 residues. V gave up 2 bases and J gave up 2 bases; unmatched junction bases: 9. The CDR3 DNA follows: TGTGCCAGCAGTTACCCCGAGGGTGGGAGGGCCTACAATGAGCAGTTCTTC. Translated, it gives CASSYPEGGRAYNEQFF.

CDR3 amino acids: CASSLTRGLDTGELFF. In nucleotides, the CDR3 is TGTGCCAGTAGTCTCACGCGGGGCTTGGACACCGGGGAGCTGTTTTTT. This chain joins TRBV19 and TRBJ2-2; possibly TRBD2 for D (6 bases). This CDR3 is 16 amino acids long. The ends were cut back, 5 bases at V and 3 bases at J, with 16 bases in the middle. Looked up from germline, CDR1 is LNHDA and CDR2 is SQIVND (reference sequence).

The chain uses TRBV6-2 or TRBV6-3 and TRBJ1-1; 7 bases align to TRBD1. V shed 6 bases, J shed 4 bases, and the junction held 14 bases outside the gene matches. This CDR3 spans 16 amino acids. Germline CDR1 reads MNHEY; CDR2 reads SVGEGT. The DNA of the CDR3 is TGTGCCAGCAGGGATGCGGACAGGCAAGTCCGCACTGAAGCTTTCTTT. Encoded protein: CASRDADRQVRTEAFF.

Ten or more counts support this clonotype. The chain carries TRBV7-3 and TRBJ2-3; D not certain. The CDR3 contains 13 residues. V shed 2 bases and J shed 9 bases, with 12 bases lying between them. Germline CDR1 is SGHTA and CDR2 is FQGTGA. CDR3 DNA: TGTGCCAGCAGCTTAGGGGTGGCACGGACGCAGTATTTT. Its protein product is CASSLGVARTQYF.

The chain joins TRBV7-9 to TRBJ2-1; D possibly corresponds to TRBD2 (6 bases). The CDR3 has 14 amino acids. Germline CDR1 is SEHNR and CDR2 is FQNEAQ (reference sequence). Trimming left V 5 bases short and J 5 bases short, with 13 bases between. The CDR3 nucleotides are TGTGCCAGCAGCACCCCTAGCGATCACAATGAGCAGTTCTTC. It yields the protein CASSTPSDHNEQFF.

The V and J genes are TRBV4-1 and TRBJ1-2; D call uncertain. There are 16 residues in the CDR3. Germline assignment: CDR1 MGHRA and CDR2 YSYEKL. Trimming pared 0 bases from V and 0 bases from J, leaving 11 bases between. CDR3 DNA: TGCGCCAGCAGCCAAGATCCCGACCGAGCTAACTATGGCTACACCTTC. This translates into CASSQDPDRANYGYTF.

This chain uses TRBV6-1 with TRBJ1-1; D gene unclear. Trimming stripped 10 bases from V and 1 base from J, with 13 bases between. There are 13 residues in the CDR3. The germline V gene encodes CDR1 MNHNS and CDR2 SASEGT. The CDR3 DNA is TGTGCCAACAGCAGGTCGCGGAACACTGAAGCTTTCTTT. Amino acids: CANSRSRNTEAFF.

V usage is TRBV20-1 and J usage is TRBJ2-1, with D unclear. Germline CDR1 DFQATT, CDR2 SNEGSKA (reference sequence). This CDR3 comprises 13 residues. Trimming stripped 3 bases from V and 4 bases from J, with 10 bases between. CDR3 bases: TGCAGTGCTAGCTCTCGGGTTTACAATGAGCAGTTCTTC. It yields the protein CSASSRVYNEQFF.

This clonotype was observed a few times. The chain has TRBV6-1 and TRBJ1-5, with D tentatively TRBD1 (5 bases). Per germline, CDR1 MNHNS and CDR2 SASEGT. Trimming stripped 2 bases from V and 6 bases from J, with 11 bases between. The CDR3 spans 14 residues. CDR3 DNA: TGTGCCAGCAGTGAACTGGGGGGACCTCAGCCCCAGCATTTT. Translated: CASSELGGPQPQHF.

Only a few counts were recorded for this clonotype. One end of the junction does not line up with germline, which may come from a read error. The genes are TRBV11-2 and TRBJ1-1; a weak D match, TRBD1 (5 bases). Germline assignment: CDR1 SGHAT and CDR2 FQNNGV. The CDR3 sequence is 15 residues long. The CDR3 sequence: CAGSSPQGYGTEAFF. The CDR3 nucleotides are TGTGCCGGCAGCTCACCCCAGGGCTACGGTACTGAAGCTTTCTTT. Complete variable domain (other parts from reference TRBV11-2 and TRBJ1-1): EAGVAQSPRYKIIEKRQSVAFWCNPISGHATLYWYQQILGQGPKLLIQFQNNGVVDDSQLPKDRFSAERLKGVDSTLKIQPAKLEDSAVYLCAGSSPQGYGTEAFFGQGTRLTVV.

The CDR3 sequence: CASSLDPGNTEAFF. In DNA, the CDR3 is TGTGCCAGCAGCTTAGACCCAGGGAACACTGAAGCTTTCTTT. The chain carries TRBV11-2 and TRBJ1-1; D ambiguous. This CDR3 is 14 amino acids long. V lost 0 bases and J 1 base, leaving 6 bases between the germline ends. Germline V gene data show CDR1 as SGHAT and CDR2 as FQNNGV. The whole variable domain, filled in from reference TRBV11-2 and TRBJ1-1, reads EAGVAQSPRYKIIEKRQSVAFWCNPISGHATLYWYQQILGQGPKLLIQFQNNGVVDDSQLPKDRFSAERLKGVDSTLKIQPAKLEDSAVYLCASSLDPGNTEAFFGQGTRLTVV.

The chain links TRBV7-2 to TRBJ2-7, with D possibly being TRBD1 (6 bases). The V end lost 8 bases, the J end lost 7 bases, and 39 bases lay between the germline ends. This CDR3 has 20 amino acids. From germline, CDR1 is SGHTA and CDR2 FQGNSA. Written as DNA, the CDR3 is TGTGCCAGCTCTCAAAACCCTTCGACGGATTTTAGGGGGTCGTTATCGGAGCAGTACTTC. Its protein product is CASSQNPSTDFRGSLSEQYF.

V is TRBV4-1 and J is TRBJ2-2; 7 bases line up with TRBD1. V lost 6 bases and J lost 5; bases outside the gene matches: 15. The CDR3 runs to 17 residues. CDR1 MGHRA and CDR2 YSYEKL come from the germline V gene. The CDR3 loop reads CASSFRPADRDTGELFF. The DNA of the CDR3 is TGCGCCAGCAGTTTCCGCCCAGCCGACAGGGATACCGGGGAGCTGTTTTTT.

The DNA for the CDR3 is TGCAGTGCTCCCGGGACAAGTAGCGACGAGCAGTACTTC. Translated, it gives CSAPGTSSDEQYF. This chain uses TRBV20-1 with TRBJ2-7; weak D call: TRBD1 (6 bases). Trimming removed 5 bases from V and 5 bases from J, with 16 bases in between. CDR3 length: 13 amino acids. Looked up from germline, CDR1 is DFQATT and CDR2 is SNEGSKA (reference sequence).

This clonotype came up many times. This chain joins TRBV7-2 and TRBJ1-5; 9 bases are shared with TRBD1. Germline trimming cut 1 base from V and 4 bases from J; bases unmatched to any gene: 2. This CDR3 contains 15 residues. Germline lookup yields CDR1 SGHTA and CDR2 FQGNSA. CDR3 DNA sequence: TGTGCCAGCAGCTTAGGTGGGACAGGGAATCAGCCCCAGCATTTT. Translation gives CASSLGGTGNQPQHF.

This clonotype was counted only a few times. This chain connects TRBV6-2 or TRBV6-3 to TRBJ2-7; 11 bases fit TRBD2. The CDR3 loop spans 14 amino acids. Germline lookup yields CDR1 MNHEY and CDR2 SVGEGT. V shed 5 bases, J shed 6 bases, and the junction held 6 bases outside the gene matches. The chain's CDR3 is CASSHSGRAGEQYF. The CDR3 nucleotides read TGTGCCAGCAGTCATAGCGGGAGGGCCGGCGAGCAGTACTTC.

Concerning this clonotype itself: A much larger clone differs from this one at a single base, so this may be a read error. The chain recombines TRBV12-5 with TRBJ2-3; 9 bases map to TRBD2. CDR1 is LGHNT, CDR2 FRNRAP, per germline. The V gene end was trimmed by 6 bases and the J gene end by 4 bases; junction bases not matched to a gene: 14. CDR3 size: 17 residues. In nucleotides, the CDR3 is TGTGCTAGTGGCACGAGAGGACTAGCGAGAGAAGCAGATACGCAGTATTTT. It specifies CASGTRGLAREADTQYF.

Concerning this clonotype itself: A much larger clonotype is one base distant, so this may be a read error. The conserved final phenylalanine or tryptophan is absent from the CDR3, which likely points to a read error. The genes are TRBV7-2 and TRBJ2-1, with TRBD1 matching over 9 bases. Germline CDR1 reads SGHTA; CDR2 reads FQGNSA. V lost 3 bases to trimming and J lost 3 bases; unmatched junction nucleotides: 3. The CDR3 contains 15 residues. The CDR3 sequence: CASSFGQGSYNEQFS. Here the CDR3 DNA reads TGTGCCAGCAGCTTCGGACAGGGGAGCTACAATGAGCAGTTCTCC.

A few counts support this clonotype. The chain couples TRBV12-3 or TRBV12-4 to TRBJ2-3, with 7 bases that match TRBD2. CDR3 length equals 16 residues. V gave up 3 bases and J gave up 2 bases; unmatched junction bases: 8. The chain's CDR3 is CASSLGREYDTDTQYF. In DNA, the CDR3 is TGTGCCAGCAGTTTGGGGCGGGAGTATGACACAGATACGCAGTATTTT.

The chain is built from TRBV6-5 and TRBJ2-7; no clear D gene. Germline CDR1 reads MNHEY; CDR2 reads SVGAGI. V was trimmed by 2 bases and J by 4 bases, leaving 6 bases between them. There are 12 residues in the CDR3. CDR3 region: CASSYLRYEQYF. The CDR3 DNA sequence: TGTGCCAGCAGTTACCTGAGGTACGAGCAGTACTTC.

In its sample, this clonotype was seen many times. The chain links TRBV11-2 to TRBJ2-5, with D possibly being TRBD1 or TRBD2 (5 bases each). V was pared by 3 bases and J by 5 bases, with 13 bases between. This CDR3 has 14 amino acids. Germline CDR1 is SGHAT and CDR2 is FQNNGV. The DNA for the CDR3 is TGTGCCAGCAGCTTGGGGACGGACCTGGAGACCCAGTACTTC. This translates into CASSLGTDLETQYF.

This clonotype was observed many times. This rearrangement joins TRBV11-2 to TRBJ2-5; a possible D gene is TRBD2 (7 bases). The length of the CDR3 is 17 residues. Germline lookup yields CDR1 SGHAT and CDR2 FQNNGV. V was clipped by 2 bases and J by 2 bases, with 18 bases between them. Here the CDR3 DNA reads TGTGCCAGCAGCTTACGGGGGGCTAGCGGAGATCAAGAGACCCAGTACTTC. It yields the protein CASSLRGASGDQETQYF.

This clonotype was detected a few times. This chain links TRBV5-4 with TRBJ2-1; TRBD2 agrees at 9 bases. The V gene end was trimmed by 4 bases and the J gene end by 8 bases; junction bases not matched to a gene: 16. The CDR3 is made up of 17 amino acids. CDR1 SGHNT and CDR2 YYREEE come from the germline V gene (reference sequence). The CDR3 loop reads CASSGGYSSGNADEQFF. The CDR3, as DNA: TGTGCCAGCAGCGGGGGGTACTCTAGCGGGAATGCCGATGAGCAGTTCTTC.